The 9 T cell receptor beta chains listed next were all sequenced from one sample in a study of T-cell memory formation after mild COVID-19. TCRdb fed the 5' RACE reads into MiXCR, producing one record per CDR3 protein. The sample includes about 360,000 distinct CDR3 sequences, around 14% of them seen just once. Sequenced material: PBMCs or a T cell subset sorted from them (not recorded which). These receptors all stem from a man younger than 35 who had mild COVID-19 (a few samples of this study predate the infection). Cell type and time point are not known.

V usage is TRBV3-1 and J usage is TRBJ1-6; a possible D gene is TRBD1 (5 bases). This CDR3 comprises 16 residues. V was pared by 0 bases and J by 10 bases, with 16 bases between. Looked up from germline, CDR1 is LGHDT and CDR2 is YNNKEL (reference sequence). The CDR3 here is CASSQENRGVSSPLHF. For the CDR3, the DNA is TGTGCCAGCAGCCAAGAAAATAGAGGGGTTTCATCACCCCTCCACTTT.

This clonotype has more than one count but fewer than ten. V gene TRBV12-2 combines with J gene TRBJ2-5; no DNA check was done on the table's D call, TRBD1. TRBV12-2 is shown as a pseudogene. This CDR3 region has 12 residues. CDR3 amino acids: CASRLQGETQYF. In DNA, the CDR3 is TGTGCAAGTCGCTTACAGGGAGAGACCCAGTACTTC.

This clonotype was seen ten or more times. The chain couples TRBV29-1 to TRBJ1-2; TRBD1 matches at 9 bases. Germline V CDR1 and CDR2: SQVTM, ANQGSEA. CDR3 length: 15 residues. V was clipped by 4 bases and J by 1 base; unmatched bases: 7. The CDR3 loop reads CSVAPRQGGNYGYTF. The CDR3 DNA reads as TGCAGCGTTGCCCCCCGACAGGGGGGTAACTATGGCTACACCTTC.

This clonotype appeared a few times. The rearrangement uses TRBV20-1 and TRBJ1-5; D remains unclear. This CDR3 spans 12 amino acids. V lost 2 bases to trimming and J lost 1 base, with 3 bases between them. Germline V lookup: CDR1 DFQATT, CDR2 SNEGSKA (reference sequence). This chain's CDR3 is CSARYSNQPQHF. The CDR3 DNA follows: TGCAGTGCTAGATACAGCAATCAGCCCCAGCATTTT.

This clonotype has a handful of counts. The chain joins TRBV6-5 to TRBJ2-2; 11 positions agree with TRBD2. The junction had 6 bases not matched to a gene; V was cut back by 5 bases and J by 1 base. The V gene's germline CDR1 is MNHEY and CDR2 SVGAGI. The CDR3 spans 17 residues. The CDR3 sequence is CASSHPGTSGNTGELFF. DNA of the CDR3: TGTGCCAGCAGTCACCCTGGGACTAGCGGGAACACCGGGGAGCTGTTTTTT.

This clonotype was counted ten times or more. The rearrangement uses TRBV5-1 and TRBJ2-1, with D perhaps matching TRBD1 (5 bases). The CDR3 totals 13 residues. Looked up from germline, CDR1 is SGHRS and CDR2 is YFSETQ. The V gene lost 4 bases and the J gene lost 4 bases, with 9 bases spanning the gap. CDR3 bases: TGCGCCAGCAGCCATGACAGATACAATGAGCAGTTCTTC. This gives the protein CASSHDRYNEQFF.

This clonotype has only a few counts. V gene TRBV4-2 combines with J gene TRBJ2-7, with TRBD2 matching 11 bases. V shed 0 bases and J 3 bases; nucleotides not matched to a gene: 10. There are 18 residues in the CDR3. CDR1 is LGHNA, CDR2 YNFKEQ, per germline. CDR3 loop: CASSQELGLAAPNYEQYF. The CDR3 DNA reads TGTGCCAGCAGCCAAGAGCTGGGACTAGCGGCACCTAACTACGAGCAGTACTTC.

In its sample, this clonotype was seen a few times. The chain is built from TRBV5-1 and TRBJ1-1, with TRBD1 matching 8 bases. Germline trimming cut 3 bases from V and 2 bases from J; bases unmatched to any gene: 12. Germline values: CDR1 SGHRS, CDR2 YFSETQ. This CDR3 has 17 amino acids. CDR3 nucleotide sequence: TGCGCCAGCAGCTCTTCGAAATCTGGACAGGGTAACACTGAAGCTTTCTTT. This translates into CASSSSKSGQGNTEAFF.

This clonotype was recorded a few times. In DNA, the CDR3 is TGCAGTGCTAGAGATAAGGTAGCGGGGGAGGTCTCCTACGAGCAGTACTTC. Protein: CSARDKVAGEVSYEQYF. This chain connects TRBV20-1 to TRBJ2-7; TRBD2 agrees at 9 bases. CDR1 is DFQATT, CDR2 SNEGSKA, per germline (reference sequence). Trimming at V came to 0 bases and at J to 0 bases, leaving 9 bases not matched to a gene. The CDR3 is 17 residues long.